This is a list of T cell receptor beta chains from one sample in a study of breast tumors, draining lymph nodes, adjacent tissues. TCRdb used MiXCR to reprocess the multiplex PCR reads, holding one entry per CDR3 protein. The table has about 200,000 distinct CDR3 sequences, approximately 33% seen once. The sample consisted of axillary lymph node tissue. The receptors shown here come from a female donor with breast cancer. Some clones in this sample may be carry-over from other donors' samples. The CDR3 runs from the conserved cysteine through the conserved F or W. A D gene is named only where the DNA matches it firmly. Clone size, where shown, is once, few, many, or a class for clones that have expanded.

>many|.|TRBV11-2|TRBJ2-1
CASSFGGQGEFF
TGTGCCAGCAGCTTCGGGGGCCAAGGGGAGTTCTTC
>many|TRBD1|TRBV24-1|TRBJ2-2
CATSDPGTGIDGELFF
TGTGCCACCAGTGACCCCGGGACAGGGATCGACGGGGAGCTGTTTTTT
>.|.|TRBV7-3|TRBJ2-1
CASSLEPRGNEQFF
TGTGCCAGCAGCTTAGAACCGAGGGGCAATGAGCAGTTCTTC
>.|TRBD2|TRBV7-9|TRBJ2-6
CASSSGTSGAFVLTF
TGTGCCAGCAGCTCCGGGACTAGCGGCGCCTTCGTCCTGACTTTC
>many|.|TRBV25-1|TRBJ2-5
CASSGSKETQYF
TGTGCCAGCAGTGGATCTAAAGAGACCCAGTACTTC
>many|TRBD1|TRBV10-2|TRBJ1-4
CASSRDRAEKLFF
TGCGCCAGCAGTCGGGACAGGGCTGAAAAACTGTTTTTT
>many|TRBD1|TRBV6-1|TRBJ1-2
CASRVDREPNYGYTF
TGTGCCAGCAGGGTGGACAGGGAGCCTAACTATGGCTACACCTTC
>many|.|TRBV6-5|TRBJ2-7
CASSHSPGMKEQYF
TGTGCCAGCAGTCACTCGCCGGGGATGAAGGAGCAGTACTTC
>many|.|TRBV20-1|TRBJ2-6
CSALLGGSGANVLTF
TGCAGTGCCCTACTGGGGGGCTCTGGGGCCAACGTCCTGACTTTC
>many|.|TRBV5-1|TRBJ1-4
CASSLATNEKLFF
TGTGCCAGCAGCTTAGCAACTAATGAAAAACTGTTTTTT
>.|TRBD1|TRBV15|TRBJ1-6
CATSRGRQGDSPLHF
TGTGCCACCAGTCGAGGCCGACAGGGAGATTCACCCCTCCACTTT
>many|.|TRBV29-1|TRBJ2-3
CSVTSGGQGARISYTDTQYF
TGCAGCGTAACATCGGGGGGGCAGGGGGCGCGGATTAGTTACACAGATACGCAGTATTTT
>many|.|TRBV30|TRBJ2-3
CAWNPSTDTQYF
TGTGCCTGGAACCCTAGCACAGATACGCAGTATTTT
>many|.|TRBV18|TRBJ1-2
CASSPGAGLNYGYTF
TGTGCCAGCTCACCGGGGGCGGGGCTGAACTATGGCTACACCTTC
>many|TRBD2|TRBV14|TRBJ2-5
CASSRLWGLAGLQETQYF
TGTGCCAGCAGCCGCCTGTGGGGACTAGCGGGCCTCCAAGAGACCCAGTACTTC
>many|.|TRBV19|TRBJ2-5
CATRRGRWETQYF
TGTGCCACCCGGAGGGGAAGATGGGAGACCCAGTACTTC
>.|.|TRBV12-3/TRBV12-4|TRBJ1-2
CASSFAPAYGYTF
TGTGCCAGCAGTTTCGCGCCGGCATATGGCTACACCTTC
>many|.|TRBV5-1|TRBJ2-3
CASSWRGGSTDTQYF
TGCGCCAGCAGCTGGCGCGGGGGCAGCACAGATACGCAGTATTTT
>.|.|TRBV20-1|TRBJ2-6
CSASQGNVLTF
TGCAGTGCTTCACAGGGTAACGTCCTGACTTTC
>many|.|TRBV2|TRBJ1-2
CASSENQANYGYTF
TGTGCCAGCAGTGAAAACCAGGCTAACTATGGCTACACCTTC
>few|.|TRBV20-1|TRBJ1-4
CSARAGGDEKLFF
TGCAGTGCTAGGGCGGGGGGTGATGAAAAACTGTTTTTT
>once|TRBD1|TRBV12-3/TRBV12-4|TRBJ2-1
CASSSDRGGGIEQFF
TGTGCCAGCAGTTCGGACAGGGGGGGAGGGATTGAGCAGTTCTTC
>many|.|TRBV7-9|TRBJ1-3
CASSLLDGGQLHTIYF
TGTGCCAGCAGCCTTTTGGACGGCGGACAACTTCACACCATATATTTT
>many|TRBD2|TRBV20-1|TRBJ2-7
CSARDLSSGSLYEQYF
TGCAGTGCTAGAGACCTCTCTAGCGGGAGTCTCTACGAGCAGTACTTC
>many|TRBD1|TRBV5-8|TRBJ1-5
CASSRKEPGQGQPQHF
TGTGCCAGCAGCCGGAAAGAACCGGGACAGGGGCAGCCCCAGCATTTT
>many|.|TRBV2|TRBJ2-2
CASSVNAGELFF
TGTGCCAGCAGTGTTAACGCCGGGGAGCTGTTTTTT
>.|.|TRBV13|TRBJ2-7
CASSYPPGEQYF
TGTGCCAGCAGCTATCCCCCGGGGGAGCAGTACTTC
>.|.|TRBV7-8|TRBJ1-1
CASSFQGMNTEAFF
TGTGCCAGCAGCTTTCAGGGTATGAACACTGAAGCTTTCTTT